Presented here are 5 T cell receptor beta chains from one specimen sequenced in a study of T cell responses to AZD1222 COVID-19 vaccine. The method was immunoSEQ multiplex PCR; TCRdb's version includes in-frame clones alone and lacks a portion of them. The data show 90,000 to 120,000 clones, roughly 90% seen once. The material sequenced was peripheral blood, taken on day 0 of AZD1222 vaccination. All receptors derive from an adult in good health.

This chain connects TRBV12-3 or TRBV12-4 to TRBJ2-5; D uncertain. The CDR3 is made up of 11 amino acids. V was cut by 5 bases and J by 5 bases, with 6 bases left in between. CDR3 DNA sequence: TGTGCCAGCAGTGTCGGTGAGACCCAGTACTTC. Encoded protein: CASSVGETQYF.

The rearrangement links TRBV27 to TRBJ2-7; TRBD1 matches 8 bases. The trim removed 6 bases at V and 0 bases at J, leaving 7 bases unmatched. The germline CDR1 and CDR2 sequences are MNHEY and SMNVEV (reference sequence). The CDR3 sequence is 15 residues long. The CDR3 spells CASSPRGQSSYEQYF. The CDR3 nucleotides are TGTGCCAGCAGCCCCAGGGGGCAGAGCTCCTACGAGCAGTACTTC.

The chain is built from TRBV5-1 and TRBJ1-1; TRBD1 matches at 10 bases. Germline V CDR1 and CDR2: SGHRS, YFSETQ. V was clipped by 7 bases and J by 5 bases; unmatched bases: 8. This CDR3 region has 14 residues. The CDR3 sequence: CASSSTGGWTEAFF. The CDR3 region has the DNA TGCGCCAGCTCCTCGACAGGGGGCTGGACTGAAGCTTTCTTT.

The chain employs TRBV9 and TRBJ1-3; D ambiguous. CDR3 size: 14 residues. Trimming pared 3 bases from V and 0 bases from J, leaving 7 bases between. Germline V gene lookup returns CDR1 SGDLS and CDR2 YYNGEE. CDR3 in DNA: TGTGCCAGCAGCGCCCAGAGCTCTGGAAACACCATATATTTT. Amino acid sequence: CASSAQSSGNTIYF.

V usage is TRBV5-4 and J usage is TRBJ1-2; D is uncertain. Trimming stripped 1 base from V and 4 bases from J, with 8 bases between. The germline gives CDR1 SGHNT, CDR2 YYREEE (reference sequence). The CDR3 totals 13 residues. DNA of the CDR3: TGTGCCAGCAGCTTGTTTACAGTCTATGGCTACACCTTC. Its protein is CASSLFTVYGYTF.